One sample yielded the 19 T cell receptor beta chains listed below, sequenced in a study of blood T cell repertoires in COVID-19. Some clones are missing from TCRdb's copy, which holds only in-frame ones; the method was immunoSEQ multiplex PCR. The repertoire has over 200,000 clones, 80% to 90% of them found once; the top ten carry 7.5% to 10%. Sample: PBMCs or T cells enriched from blood (not recorded which). The source is a man aged 40-49 years who had recovered from COVID-19.

This rearrangement joins TRBV4-1 to TRBJ2-5, with 10 bases fitting TRBD2. Germline V CDR1 and CDR2: MGHRA, YSYEKL. This CDR3 spans 16 amino acids. Trimming at V came to 0 bases and at J to 7 bases, leaving 8 bases not matched to a gene. CDR3 amino acids: CASSQDRLAGETTQYF. The CDR3 DNA reads as TGCGCCAGCAGCCAAGATAGGCTAGCGGGAGAAACGACCCAGTACTTC.

V is TRBV19 and J is TRBJ1-1; TRBD1 matches 7 bases. Germline loops: CDR1 LNHDA, CDR2 SQIVND (reference sequence). Trimming at V came to 1 base and at J to 1 base, leaving 3 bases not matched to a gene. The CDR3 contains 15 residues. For the CDR3, the DNA is TGTGCCAGTAGTATAGCGACAGGGCCGAACACTGAAGCTTTCTTT. Amino acid sequence: CASSIATGPNTEAFF.

In nucleotides, the CDR3 is TGTGCCAGCAGTCCCACAGGGTTCGGCTACACCTTC. The encoded protein is CASSPTGFGYTF. The chain couples TRBV28 to TRBJ1-2; D might be TRBD1 (6 bases). The germline V gene encodes CDR1 MDHEN and CDR2 SYDVKM. The CDR3 is 12 residues long. V lost 5 bases, J lost 8 bases, and 12 bases lay in between.

This clone was seen only once. V is TRBV5-5 and J is TRBJ1-4, with D maybe TRBD1 (6 bases). Trimming cost V 2 bases and J 6 bases, with 14 bases left between them. The CDR3 covers 15 residues. Germline V gene data show CDR1 as SGHKS and CDR2 as YYEKEE (reference sequence). Here the CDR3 reads CASSLVTGIDEKLFF. In nucleotides, the CDR3 is TGTGCCAGCAGCTTAGTCACAGGGATCGATGAAAAACTGTTTTTT.

This clone came up a few times. The chain links TRBV7-9 to TRBJ1-3; D possibly corresponds to TRBD1 (6 bases). Trimming took 6 bases from V and 4 from J, leaving 13 bases between them. Germline lookup yields CDR1 SEHNR and CDR2 FQNEAQ (reference sequence). The CDR3 runs 14 residues. CDR3 region: CASSLDRSGNTIYF. CDR3 bases: TGTGCCAGCAGTCTCGACAGGTCGGGAAACACCATATATTTT.

The genes are TRBV27 and TRBJ2-7, with TRBD1 identical over 12 bases. Trimming removed 10 bases from V and 6 bases from J; junction bases left unmatched: 7. In germline, CDR1 is MNHEY, CDR2 SMNVEV (reference sequence). CDR3 size: 13 residues. DNA for the CDR3: TGTGCCACCGCCGGGACAGGGGGCCCCGAGCAGTACTTC. Protein: CATAGTGGPEQYF.

The gene calls are TRBV5-1 and TRBJ1-6; 7 positions match TRBD1. CDR3 length equals 15 residues. V lost 1 base, J lost 9 bases, and 7 bases stayed unmatched. Looked up from germline, CDR1 is SGHRS and CDR2 is YFSETQ. In DNA, the CDR3 is TGCGCCAGCAGCTTGATAGGGGGCGAGATTTCACCCCTCCACTTT. Its protein is CASSLIGGEISPLHF.

The chain is built from TRBV12-5 and TRBJ1-6, with D unclear. The V end lost 3 bases, the J end lost 7 bases, and 19 bases lay between the germline ends. The CDR3 extends over 17 amino acids. Germline V gene lookup returns CDR1 LGHNT and CDR2 FRNRAP. The CDR3 is CASGFQDIAATNSPLHF. CDR3 nucleotides: TGTGCTAGTGGTTTTCAGGATATTGCAGCTACAAATTCACCCCTCCACTTT.

The chain joins TRBV5-8 to TRBJ2-1, with 7 bases identical to TRBD1. The germline V gene encodes CDR1 SGHTS and CDR2 YDEGEE. This CDR3 region has 14 residues. J was trimmed by 8 bases and V by 2 bases; bases with no gene match: 7. CDR3 bases: TGTGCCAGCAGCTTAACGAGGGGGCTCTATGAGCAGTTCTTC. It is translated as CASSLTRGLYEQFF.

The rearrangement uses TRBV5-1 and TRBJ2-1; a weak D match, TRBD1 (6 bases). In germline, CDR1 is SGHRS, CDR2 YFSETQ. Between the trimmed V and J ends, which lost 3 bases and 6 bases, there was a span of 19 bases. This CDR3 comprises 16 residues. The CDR3 loop reads CASSSRGSGWGNEQFF. CDR3 DNA: TGCGCCAGCAGCTCGAGGGGGTCCGGTTGGGGCAATGAGCAGTTCTTC.

Ten or more counts support this clone. The CDR3 nucleotides read TGTGCCAGCAGCGTAGACGGGACAGGAAGTGAAAAACTGTTTTTT. Its translation: CASSVDGTGSEKLFF. The rearrangement links TRBV9 to TRBJ1-4; 8 bases line up with TRBD1. The CDR3 spans 15 residues. V lost 0 bases, J lost 7 bases, and 5 bases stayed unmatched. The germline V gene encodes CDR1 SGDLS and CDR2 YYNGEE.

The chain has TRBV14 and TRBJ2-7; TRBD2 matches at 7 bases. After removal of 3 bases from V and 1 base from J, the junction contained 9 bases not matched to a gene. Germline assignment: CDR1 SGHDN and CDR2 FVKESK. The CDR3 contains 16 residues. The CDR3 is CASSQTGGSRSYEQYF. DNA of the CDR3: TGTGCCAGCAGCCAGACGGGGGGAAGTAGGTCCTACGAGCAGTACTTC.

This rearrangement joins TRBV2 to TRBJ1-6; D gene uncertain. Per germline, CDR1 SNHLY and CDR2 FYNNEI. Trimming removed 6 bases from V and 4 bases from J, with 13 bases in between. The length of the CDR3 is 15 residues. This CDR3 reads CASRWQEIYNSPLHF. The CDR3 DNA is TGTGCCAGCAGGTGGCAGGAAATTTATAATTCACCCCTCCACTTT.

In the case of this clone: One end of the junction is discordant with germline, which a read error may explain. The chain has TRBV29-1 and TRBJ1-2; 11 bases agree with TRBD1. Germline CDR1 SQVTM, CDR2 ANQGSEA. This CDR3 has 13 residues. Written as DNA, the CDR3 is TGCAGCGTGGAAGGACAGGGGGCATCCGGCTACACCTTC. This gives the protein CSVEGQGASGYTF.

This chain joins TRBV12-5 and TRBJ1-4; 9 nucleotides match TRBD1. The CDR3 runs to 17 residues. Germline-derived CDR1 and CDR2 are LGHNT and FRNRAP. J was trimmed by 5 bases and V by 3 bases; bases with no gene match: 10. This chain's CDR3 is CASGFRGGQGNNEKLFF. The CDR3 DNA reads TGTGCTAGTGGTTTTCGAGGCGGACAGGGGAACAATGAAAAACTGTTTTTT.

Written as DNA, the CDR3 is TGTGCCAGCAGCCAAGAAGGTAGGGGAGAAGCTTTCTTT. Residues: CASSQEGRGEAFF. The chain couples TRBV4-2 to TRBJ1-1, with D possibly TRBD1 on 5 matching bases. V lost 0 bases and J 8 bases, leaving 10 bases between the germline ends. This CDR3 has 13 amino acids. CDR1 LGHNA and CDR2 YNFKEQ come from the germline V gene.

The chain carries TRBV7-6 and TRBJ1-2, with 9 nucleotides matching TRBD1. The CDR3 is 16 amino acids. CDR1 and CDR2 (germline): SGHVS, FNYEAQ. Trimming cost V 4 bases and J 5 bases; bases outside gene matches: 11. The CDR3 DNA is TGTGCCAGCAGCTCCATGCCCCGCGGGACAGGGTATGGCTACACCTTC. It translates to CASSSMPRGTGYGYTF.

This chain joins TRBV5-1 and TRBJ1-1; D is unresolved. The CDR3 sequence is 12 residues long. Trimming took 4 bases from V and 3 from J, leaving 7 bases between them. The V gene's germline CDR1 is SGHRS and CDR2 YFSETQ. CDR3 sequence reads: CASSLVYTEAFF. Here the CDR3 DNA reads TGCGCCAGCAGCCTGGTCTACACTGAAGCTTTCTTT.

This rearrangement joins TRBV6-1 to TRBJ2-1, with TRBD2 matching 11 bases. The V segment lost 3 bases and the J segment 1 base; nucleotides outside the gene matches: 5. Looked up from germline, CDR1 is MNHNS and CDR2 is SASEGT. CDR3 length: 17 amino acids. The CDR3 bases are TGTGCCAGCAGTGACTACCTAGCGGGGGGTTCCTACAATGAGCAGTTCTTC. The encoded protein is CASSDYLAGGSYNEQFF.